The clone carrying this TCR beta chain was seen only a few times. Its matching antigen is unknown. This specimen belongs to a study of cytomegalovirus exposure and HLA in healthy donors. 13 Jbeta primers and 60 Vbeta primers were used for the PCR. Clones were read by immunoSEQ multiplex PCR, and TCRdb kept only the in-frame ones, dropping some. The data show around 300,000 clones, 84% seen once. Whole-study findings and limits: HLA alleles were associated with around 17,000 TCR beta sequences in a later analysis at 0.05 false discovery rate. Later analysis identified a missense DCLRE1C variant that was linked to TCR beta V- and J-gene trimming.

Trimming left V 4 bases short and J 2 bases short, with 13 bases between. Germline values: CDR1 SGHRS, CDR2 YFSETQ. This CDR3 has 14 amino acids. The receptor's source is a woman aged 40 to 50 in good health and CMV-seropositive. The chain links TRBV5-1 to TRBJ2-7, with TRBD1 as a possible D gene (6 bases). The sequencing sample was made of PBMCs. CDR3 sequence: CASSPRTATYEQYF. For the CDR3, the DNA is TGCGCCAGCAGCCCTAGGACAGCCACCTACGAGCAGTACTTC.